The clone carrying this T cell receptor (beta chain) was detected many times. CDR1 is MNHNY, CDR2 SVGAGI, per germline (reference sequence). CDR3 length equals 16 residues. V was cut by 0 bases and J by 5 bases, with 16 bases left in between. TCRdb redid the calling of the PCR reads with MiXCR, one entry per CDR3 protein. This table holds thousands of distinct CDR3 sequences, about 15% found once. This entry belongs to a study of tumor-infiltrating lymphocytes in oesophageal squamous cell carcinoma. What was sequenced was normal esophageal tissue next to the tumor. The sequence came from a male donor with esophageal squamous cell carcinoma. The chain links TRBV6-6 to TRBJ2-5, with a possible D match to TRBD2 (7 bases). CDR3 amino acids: CASSYSRMGGQETQYF. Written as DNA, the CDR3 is TGTGCCAGCAGTTACTCGAGGATGGGGGGGCAGGAGACCCAGTACTTC.